The clone carrying this T cell receptor (beta chain) has a single count. These data belong to a study of cytomegalovirus exposure and HLA in healthy donors. The PCR made use of 60 Vbeta and 13 Jbeta primers. Profiled with immunoSEQ multiplex PCR; TCRdb holds only in-frame clones, not every one. The sample records more than 70,000 clones, over 75% being singletons. CDR1 LNHDA and CDR2 SQIVND come from the germline V gene (reference sequence). With 3 bases removed from V and 0 bases from J, the gap between germline ends came to 9 bases. CDR3 length: 14 amino acids. Sequenced sample: PBMCs. The genes are TRBV19 and TRBJ2-7, with a weak D call TRBD1 (6 bases). This receptor was identified in a boy aged 5 to 17 in good health and CMV-seronegative. Written as DNA, the CDR3 is TGTGCCAGTAGTATCACAGGGAGCTCCTACGAGCAGTACTTC. Its protein product is CASSITGSSYEQYF.